These 25 T cell receptor beta chains were all obtained from the same sample, sequenced in a study of early T cells in non-severe SARS-CoV-2 infection. TCRdb re-called the 5' RACE reads with MiXCR, one entry per CDR3 protein. Of some 19,000 distinct CDR3 sequences listed, around 4.2% are singletons. The sample was whole blood. The origin of the receptors is an adult who was a healthcare worker with PCR-confirmed SARS-CoV-2 infection or an uninfected control (not recorded which).

This clonotype was found many times. This sequence joins TRBV5-6 and TRBJ2-1; D is tentatively TRBD1 or TRBD2 (6 bases each). Trimming removed 3 bases from V and 7 bases from J, with 20 bases in between. Germline V gene data show CDR1 as SGHDT and CDR2 as YYEEEE. This CDR3 contains 16 residues. CDR3 bases: TGTGCCAGCAGCTGGGGAACAGGCGGGACAAAGAATGAGCAGTTCTTC. It is translated as CASSWGTGGTKNEQFF.

This clonotype appeared many times. The chain is built from TRBV5-4 and TRBJ2-5, with D possibly matching TRBD2 (6 bases). Germline lookup yields CDR1 SGHNT and CDR2 YYREEE (reference sequence). The length of the CDR3 is 18 residues. V lost 4 bases to trimming and J lost 9 bases, with 31 bases between them. CDR3 DNA: TGTGCCAGCAGCAACAATCCGCGGGGACTTCTAGGTTATAGGCCCCAGTACTTC. This encodes CASSNNPRGLLGYRPQYF.

By share, this clonotype counts as medium-sized. V and J are TRBV7-9 and TRBJ2-3, with 8 bases fitting TRBD2. The V gene's germline CDR1 is SEHNR and CDR2 FQNEAQ (reference sequence). V dropped 4 bases and J dropped 0; count of bases not matched to a gene: 12. The CDR3 sequence is 18 residues long. CDR3 DNA sequence: TGTGCCAGCAGCTCCCTTCAGCTAGCGGGCTACAGCACAGATACGCAGTATTTT. Translation gives CASSSLQLAGYSTDTQYF.

This clonotype is medium-sized in the sample. This chain's CDR3 is CASSRVSSYNEQFF. The CDR3 DNA follows: TGTGCCAGCAGTCGCGTGAGCTCCTACAATGAGCAGTTCTTC. The chain joins TRBV27 to TRBJ2-1; D not certain. There are 14 residues in the CDR3. Germline V gene sequence: CDR1 MNHEY, CDR2 SMNVEV (reference sequence). V was shortened by 5 bases and J by 0 bases, with 8 bases between the two germline ends.

This clonotype was counted many times. This chain links TRBV7-6 with TRBJ2-5, with D hard to call. The V gene lost 5 bases and the J gene lost 5 bases, with 6 bases spanning the gap. The CDR3 loop spans 11 amino acids. CDR1 is SGHVS and CDR2 is FNYEAQ in the germline V gene. CDR3 bases: TGTGCCAGCAGCCTCACGGAGACCCAGTACTTC. It is translated as CASSLTETQYF.

The table lists this clonotype with a few counts. This sequence joins TRBV4-2 and TRBJ2-2; D may be TRBD1 (6 bases). Trimming cost V 2 bases and J 3 bases, with 10 bases left between them. The CDR3 sequence is 15 residues long. CDR1 is LGHNA, CDR2 YNFKEQ, per germline. The CDR3 region is CASSQNRDYTGELFF. The DNA of the CDR3 is TGTGCCAGCAGCCAAAACAGGGATTACACCGGGGAGCTGTTTTTT.

The sample holds many counts of this clonotype. The gene calls are TRBV5-1 and TRBJ2-3; no clear D gene. Trimming removed 0 bases from V and 0 bases from J, with 5 bases in between. Germline CDR1 SGHRS, CDR2 YFSETQ. The CDR3 loop spans 14 amino acids. CDR3 protein: CASSLDPSTDTQYF. For the CDR3, the DNA is TGCGCCAGCAGCTTGGATCCAAGCACAGATACGCAGTATTTT.

This clonotype was detected many times. V and J are TRBV29-1 and TRBJ1-2; D might be TRBD1 (6 bases). The germline V and J ends were trimmed by 2 bases and 5 bases, with 12 bases remaining between them. Germline assignment: CDR1 SQVTM and CDR2 ANQGSEA. CDR3 length: 13 amino acids. The DNA for the CDR3 is TGCAGCGTTGAATCGCGGACAGAGTATGGCTACACCTTC. This codes for CSVESRTEYGYTF.

This clonotype was recorded many times. The chain joins TRBV3-1 to TRBJ2-1, with 11 bases fitting TRBD2. From germline, CDR1 is LGHDT and CDR2 YNNKEL (reference sequence). The CDR3 totals 16 residues. The V and J ends lost 4 bases and 8 bases, in that order; junction bases with no gene match: 10. The CDR3 DNA follows: TGTGCCAGCAGCCGAGGACTAGCGGGCTTAGGGGATGAGCAGTTCTTC. As protein: CASSRGLAGLGDEQFF.

The V gene is TRBV5-1, the J gene TRBJ2-3; no firm D call. The CDR3 is 19 amino acids. Deletions cut 0 bases from V and 2 bases from J, with 22 bases between. Germline V lookup: CDR1 SGHRS, CDR2 YFSETQ. Here the CDR3 DNA reads TGCGCCAGCAGCTTGGTGGCCCGCCTCCTAACCAAAAACACAGATACGCAGTATTTT. This sequence encodes CASSLVARLLTKNTDTQYF.

This clonotype was counted at least ten times. The V and J genes are TRBV9 and TRBJ1-2, with D uncertain. The CDR3 sequence is 13 residues long. The germline gives CDR1 SGDLS, CDR2 YYNGEE. V lost 4 bases, J lost 2 bases, and 9 bases lay in between. CDR3 in amino acids: CASSPDTNYGYTF. Here the CDR3 DNA reads TGTGCCAGCAGCCCCGATACCAACTATGGCTACACCTTC.

This clonotype has only one observation. Since a much larger clone is just one base distant, this may be a read error. The chain links TRBV7-7 to TRBJ2-7, with D possibly being TRBD2 (8 bases). The CDR3 sequence is 13 residues long. Germline values: CDR1 SSHAT, CDR2 FNYEAQ (reference sequence). This CDR3 is CARSLAGQYEQYF. CDR3 nucleotides: TGTGCCCGCAGCTTAGCGGGACAGTACGAGCAGTACTTC.

This clonotype was counted ten times or more. The chain uses TRBV29-1 and TRBJ2-2; 7 nucleotides agree with TRBD1. Looked up from germline, CDR1 is SQVTM and CDR2 is ANQGSEA. The CDR3 is made up of 14 amino acids. J gave up 3 bases and V 7 bases, and 8 bases lay outside the gene matches. The CDR3 region is CSGADRADTGELFF. The CDR3 region has the DNA TGCAGCGGCGCTGACAGGGCCGACACCGGGGAGCTGTTTTTT.

In this sample, this clonotype turned up many times. The chain links TRBV10-3 to TRBJ1-1; a weak D match, TRBD1 (5 bases). From germline, CDR1 is ENHRY and CDR2 SYGVKD. Trimming cost V 6 bases and J 1 base, with 12 bases left between them. The CDR3 runs 14 residues. DNA of the CDR3: TGTGCCATCAGACCCGGGACTTCGAACACTGAAGCTTTCTTT. Residues: CAIRPGTSNTEAFF.

The sample holds many counts of this clonotype. The chain employs TRBV7-8 and TRBJ2-4, with 10 bases matching TRBD2. The V gene's germline CDR1 is SGHVS and CDR2 FQNEAQ. J was trimmed by 0 bases and V by 2 bases; bases with no gene match: 10. CDR3 length: 19 amino acids. The CDR3 loop is CASSLIAIAGGLAKNIQYF. The CDR3 DNA is TGTGCCAGCAGCTTAATCGCGATAGCGGGGGGATTAGCCAAAAACATTCAGTACTTC.

This clonotype was observed many times. This chain uses TRBV28 with TRBJ2-6; D gene ambiguous. Per germline, CDR1 MDHEN and CDR2 SYDVKM. Trimming took 4 bases from V and 2 from J, leaving 12 bases between them. The CDR3 has 16 residues. The CDR3 reads CASSSLSETGANVLTF. As DNA, the CDR3 is TGTGCCAGCAGTTCGTTATCGGAAACTGGGGCCAACGTCCTGACTTTC.

This clonotype has ten or more counts. The J gene is TRBJ1-3, the V gene TRBV5-1; D not certain. Trimming removed 4 bases at V and 0 bases at J, with 8 bases between. Looked up from germline, CDR1 is SGHRS and CDR2 is YFSETQ. The CDR3 runs to 14 residues. CDR3 nucleotide sequence: TGCGCCAGCAGCCCGAGAGTCTCTGGAAACACCATATATTTT. Encoded protein: CASSPRVSGNTIYF.

In its sample, this clonotype was seen many times. V usage is TRBV20-1 and J usage is TRBJ1-1; the match to TRBD1 covers 7 bases. With 3 bases clipped from V and 1 base from J, the junction kept 8 bases outside the gene matches. Germline assignment: CDR1 DFQATT and CDR2 SNEGSKA (reference sequence). The CDR3 spans 15 residues. CDR3 residues: CSASPPTGTNTEAFF. CDR3 in DNA: TGCAGTGCTAGTCCTCCGACAGGGACGAACACTGAAGCTTTCTTT.

There are many counts of this clonotype. J is TRBJ2-1 and V is TRBV6-6; maybe TRBD2 (6 bases). The V gene lost 5 bases and the J gene lost 3 bases, with 8 bases spanning the gap. CDR3 length equals 13 residues. Germline CDR1 reads MNHNY; CDR2 reads SVGAGI (reference sequence). The CDR3 region has the DNA TGTGCCAGCAGTGCCGGGAGCTACAATGAGCAGTTCTTC. Its translation: CASSAGSYNEQFF.

This clonotype has only a few counts. V usage is TRBV10-3 and J usage is TRBJ2-6; no reliable D call. The germline V gene encodes CDR1 ENHRY and CDR2 SYGVKD. The CDR3 runs 14 residues. Trimming took 8 bases from V and 1 from J, leaving 9 bases between them. The CDR3 spells CAILLASGANVLTF. The CDR3 nucleotides are TGTGCCATCCTACTTGCTTCTGGGGCCAACGTCCTGACTTTC.

This clonotype was found many times. The chain uses TRBV7-6 and TRBJ2-6; the match to TRBD2 covers 9 bases. With V trimmed by 2 bases and J by 4 bases, 9 bases remained unmatched. Per germline, CDR1 SGHVS and CDR2 FNYEAQ. This CDR3 has 18 residues. The CDR3 nucleotides are TGTGCCAGCAGCTTAAATTCGCTAGCGGGGACCGGGGCCAACGTCCTGACTTTC. Its translation: CASSLNSLAGTGANVLTF.

At least ten counts were recorded for this clonotype. V and J are TRBV20-1 and TRBJ1-2; 12 nucleotides align to TRBD1. CDR1 and CDR2 (germline): DFQATT, SNEGSKA (reference sequence). Germline trimming cut 2 bases from V and 1 base from J; bases unmatched to any gene: 8. This CDR3 has 17 residues. The CDR3 spells CSARLTGQGAFNYGYTF. CDR3 sequence (DNA): TGCAGTGCTAGATTAACGGGACAGGGGGCATTTAACTATGGCTACACCTTC.

This clonotype occurred many times. This chain uses TRBV6-5 with TRBJ1-2; 7 nucleotides align to TRBD1. V shed 5 bases, J shed 5 bases, and the junction held 11 bases outside the gene matches. CDR3 size: 15 residues. Germline V gene data show CDR1 as MNHEY and CDR2 as SVGAGI. CDR3 nucleotide sequence: TGTGCCAGCAGTCGAACGTCCGGGACAGAATATGGCTACACCTTC. Protein sequence: CASSRTSGTEYGYTF.

This clonotype was seen ten or more times. This chain connects TRBV5-1 to TRBJ2-6; no reliable D call. The CDR3 is 17 amino acids. Trimming took 0 bases from V and 0 from J, leaving 10 bases between them. The V gene's germline CDR1 is SGHRS and CDR2 YFSETQ. This CDR3 is CASSLEGNPSGANVLTF. CDR3 coding DNA: TGCGCCAGCAGCTTGGAAGGCAACCCCTCTGGGGCCAACGTCCTGACTTTC.

This clonotype is medium-sized. This chain uses TRBV20-1 with TRBJ2-5; D gene uncertain. The germline CDR1 and CDR2 sequences are DFQATT and SNEGSKA (reference sequence). The CDR3 is made up of 15 amino acids. V gave up 0 bases and J gave up 0 bases, with 11 bases separating them. CDR3 nucleotide sequence: TGCAGTGCTAGAGATGGGCAGGACCACCAAGAGACCCAGTACTTC. Its protein is CSARDGQDHQETQYF.